This T cell receptor beta chain was retrieved from a study of Ad26.COV2.S vaccination and SARS-CoV-2 variants. As for the study in general: Doses of Ad26.COV2.S were injected into muscle once or twice, 56 days apart. Study-wide findings and caveats: Considerable breadth of spike-specific CD8+ and CD4+ T cell responses has reportedly been documented following vaccination.

The CDR3 consists of 15 residues. V dropped 2 bases and J dropped 0 bases, with 10 bases sitting between them. The V gene's germline CDR1 is MNHEY and CDR2 SVGEGT. The table came from immunoSEQ multiplex PCR; TCRdb's copy has only in-frame clones and leaves some out. The data show approximately 450,000 clones, with around 90% seen just once and less than 15% held by the top ten. About this clone: Its antigen remains unidentified.

Regarding treatment: some 20 received Ad26.COV2.S at low or high dose, single or two shots; about five received placebo; per-sample allocation not given. Specimens were obtained on day 63 following the first vaccine or placebo injection. This sequence was found in a person aged 18-65 years who received the Ad26.COV2.S COVID-19 vaccine or a placebo. This specimen consisted of peripheral blood, obtained in a trial of Ad26.COV2.S vaccine versus placebo. The chain has TRBV6-2 or TRBV6-3 and TRBJ1-1, with D maybe TRBD1 (6 bases). The CDR3: CASSYGGPMNTEAFF. The CDR3 DNA sequence: TGTGCCAGCAGTTACGGGGGGCCGATGAACACTGAAGCTTTCTTT.